Each of the 15 T cell receptor beta chains below was sequenced from the same sample in a study of OX40 agonist ivuxolimab in advanced cancers. The protocol was immunoSEQ multiplex PCR, while the TCRdb copy is restricted to in-frame clones and leaves out a portion. The top ten clones hold about 33% of a sample with about 25,000 clones, roughly 77% of them seen once. The sequencing here drew on CD4+ or CD8+ T cells sorted from blood, taken in a trial of the OX40 agonist ivuxolimab. These receptors all stem from an adult with an advanced solid tumor such as melanoma, head and neck, liver or kidney cancer.

The count of this clone is one. This chain joins TRBV5-1 and TRBJ2-7; D possibly corresponds to TRBD1 (5 bases). Trimming shortened V by 5 bases and J by 2 bases, and 17 bases separated the two germline ends. CDR3 length: 15 amino acids. Germline CDR1 and CDR2: SGHRS and YFSETQ. CDR3 in amino acids: CASRIQTEITYEQYF. The CDR3 DNA reads TGCGCCAGCAGAATCCAGACAGAGATTACCTACGAGCAGTACTTC.

The table lists this clone with a few counts. This chain joins TRBV6-1 and TRBJ2-5; no reliable D call. Trimming took off 8 bases at V and 0 bases at J, with 13 bases between the two ends. There are 14 residues in the CDR3. Germline CDR1 and CDR2: MNHNS and SASEGT. CDR3 protein: CASLPAAYQETQYF. The CDR3 DNA reads TGTGCCAGCCTTCCGGCGGCATACCAAGAGACCCAGTACTTC.

This sequence joins TRBV7-9 and TRBJ2-2, with a weak D call TRBD2 (6 bases). The CDR3 consists of 15 residues. With 4 bases removed from V and 0 bases from J, the gap between germline ends came to 9 bases. CDR1 SEHNR and CDR2 FQNEAQ come from the germline V gene (reference sequence). This CDR3 is CASSSPGANTGELFF. CDR3 nucleotide sequence: TGTGCCAGCAGCTCTCCGGGAGCGAACACCGGGGAGCTGTTTTTT.

This rearrangement joins TRBV7-9 to TRBJ2-2; D not resolved. Trimming shortened V by 2 bases and J by 5 bases, and 3 bases separated the two germline ends. Germline V lookup: CDR1 SEHNR, CDR2 FQNEAQ (reference sequence). The CDR3 length is 12 residues. This chain's CDR3 is CASSLSTGELFF. The CDR3 region has the DNA TGTGCCAGCAGCTTATCTACCGGGGAGCTGTTTTTT. Together with reference TRBV7-9 and TRBJ2-2, the CDR3 gives the full variable domain: DTGVSQNPRHKITKRGQNVTFRCDPISEHNRLYWYRQTLGQGPEFLTYFQNEAQLEKSRLLSDRFSAERPKGSFSTLEIQRTEQGDSAMYLCASSLSTGELFFGEGSRLTVL.

The chain recombines TRBV9 with TRBJ2-5; TRBD1 might be the D (6 bases). CDR1 is SGDLS, CDR2 YYNGEE, per germline. V was clipped by 4 bases and J by 6 bases, with 10 bases between them. The CDR3 runs 12 residues. The CDR3 is CASSPTGKTQYF. The CDR3 DNA reads TGTGCCAGCAGCCCTACAGGGAAGACCCAGTACTTC.

The gene calls are TRBV15 and TRBJ2-1, with TRBD2 matching 10 bases. CDR1 LNHNV and CDR2 YYDKDF come from the germline V gene (reference sequence). CDR3 length: 15 amino acids. The junction had 6 bases not matched to a gene; V was cut back by 5 bases and J by 5 bases. The CDR3 is CATSGSGRADNEQFF. The CDR3 bases are TGTGCCACCAGCGGCAGCGGGAGGGCCGACAATGAGCAGTTCTTC.

The V call is TRBV6-1, the J call TRBJ2-1; D is unresolved. The CDR3 has 13 amino acids. Germline V gene data show CDR1 as MNHNS and CDR2 as SASEGT. Trimming removed 4 bases from V and 4 bases from J, with 8 bases in between. The DNA of the CDR3 is TGTGCCAGCAGTGGCTGGCTGTACAATGAGCAGTTCTTC. As protein: CASSGWLYNEQFF.

This clone has just a few counts. The CDR3 sequence: CASSPFGTGNTEAFF. CDR3 sequence (DNA): TGTGCCAGCAGCCCCTTCGGGACAGGGAACACTGAAGCTTTCTTT. The J gene is TRBJ1-1, the V gene TRBV11-1; 8 positions match TRBD1. The CDR3 contains 15 residues. CDR1 is SGHAT, CDR2 FQDESV, per germline (reference sequence). Germline trimming cut 5 bases from V and 1 base from J; bases unmatched to any gene: 6. The full variable domain, with the rest looked up from reference TRBV11-1 and TRBJ1-1, is EAEVAQSPRYKITEKSQAVAFWCDPISGHATLYWYRQILGQGPELLVQFQDESVVDDSQLPKDRFSAERLKGVDSTLKIQPAELGDSAMYLCASSPFGTGNTEAFFGQGTRLTVV.

In nucleotides, the CDR3 is TGTGCCAGCAGCTCTAACCCCGGACTAGCGACGTACAATGAGCAGTTCTTC. It encodes CASSSNPGLATYNEQFF. The gene calls are TRBV7-3 and TRBJ2-1; 9 bases are a match to TRBD2. Unmatched junction bases numbered 11, after V lost 4 bases and J lost 4 bases. The length of the CDR3 is 17 residues. Germline V gives CDR1 SGHTA, CDR2 FQGTGA.

The chain couples TRBV9 to TRBJ2-3, with 8 bases that match TRBD2. V shed 4 bases and J 0 bases; nucleotides not matched to a gene: 4. Per the germline V gene, CDR1 is SGDLS and CDR2 is YYNGEE. The CDR3 is made up of 15 amino acids. The CDR3 sequence is CASSHSGSSTDTQYF. In nucleotides, the CDR3 is TGTGCCAGCAGCCACAGCGGGAGCAGCACAGATACGCAGTATTTT.

This rearrangement joins TRBV5-1 to TRBJ2-1; maybe TRBD1 (7 bases). The germline CDR1 and CDR2 sequences are SGHRS and YFSETQ. This CDR3 region has 14 residues. V lost 1 base and J lost 8, with 13 bases in between. The CDR3 protein is CASSLRQGGYEQFF. The CDR3 nucleotides are TGCGCCAGCAGCTTGCGGCAGGGGGGCTATGAGCAGTTCTTC.

The rearrangement uses TRBV2 and TRBJ2-1; 7 bases match TRBD1. This CDR3 is 15 amino acids long. The V and J ends lost 6 bases and 3 bases, in that order; junction bases with no gene match: 8. CDR1 SNHLY and CDR2 FYNNEI come from the germline V gene. CDR3 sequence reads: CASSGRRGYYNEQFF. As DNA, the CDR3 is TGTGCCAGCAGCGGTCGCAGGGGGTACTACAATGAGCAGTTCTTC.

The chain has TRBV7-3 and TRBJ2-7; either TRBD1 or TRBD2 may supply D (5 bases each). In germline, CDR1 is SGHTA, CDR2 FQGTGA. The V and J ends lost 5 bases and 3 bases respectively, with 17 bases between them. The CDR3 has 15 amino acids. CDR3: CASSPRLGRHYEQYF. The CDR3, as DNA: TGTGCCAGCAGCCCCCGCCTGGGACGGCACTACGAGCAGTACTTC.

The CDR3 region has the DNA TGTGCCAGCAGCTTAGGCTTTAAGCGGGAGCAAGGCACAGATACGCAGTATTTT. Its translation is CASSLGFKREQGTDTQYF. This chain joins TRBV7-6 and TRBJ2-3; 8 bases are shared with TRBD2. V shed 1 base, J shed 1 base, and the junction held 10 bases outside the gene matches. The CDR3 consists of 18 residues. Germline CDR1 is SGHVS and CDR2 is FNYEAQ.

The J gene is TRBJ2-7, the V gene TRBV29-1; maybe TRBD1 (6 bases). This CDR3 spans 13 amino acids. The V end was cut by 7 bases, the J end by 2 bases, with 15 bases between. Germline V gene sequence: CDR1 SQVTM, CDR2 ANQGSEA. In DNA form, the CDR3 reads TGCAGCGCCCAGGGGCCCGGAACCTACGAGCAGTACTTC. Amino acid sequence: CSAQGPGTYEQYF.